These T cell receptor beta chains were read from a single sample in a study of CD4 and CD8 cells across lung adenocarcinoma regions. TCRdb re-analysed the PCR reads in MiXCR, keeping a single row per CDR3 protein. The data show around 16,000 distinct CDR3 sequences, around 52% seen once. The source material was CD8+ T cells from the center of a lung tumor. The source of these receptors is a female donor with lung adenocarcinoma. The CD4 and CD8 labels of this study may be unreliable. The CDR3 runs from the conserved cysteine through the conserved F or W. A D gene is named only where the DNA matches it firmly. Only some rows state a clone size, as once, few, many or a class for expanded clones.

v_gene,abundance,j_gene,d_gene,CDR3aa,CDR3nt
TRBV6-5,few,TRBJ2-7,TRBD2,CASSHQTSGYYEQYF,TGTGCCAGCAGTCACCAGACTAGCGGGTACTACGAGCAGTACTTC
TRBV14,many,TRBJ2-1,.,CASSQEWDRILFF,TGTGCCAGCAGCCAAGAATGGGATAGAATTCTATTCTTC
TRBV12-3/TRBV12-4,.,TRBJ2-1,TRBD1,CASSQGARNEQFF,TGTGCCAGCAGCCAGGGGGCGCGCAACGAGCAGTTCTTC
TRBV6-1,.,TRBJ2-3,TRBD1,CASSARGHRAKNTQYF,TGTGCGAGCAGCGCTAGGGGGCACCGAGCCAAAAATACTCAGTACTTT
TRBV6-1,.,TRBJ2-3,.,CGSRSGPSGGNTQYF,TGTGGCAGCAGGTCGGGGCCGAGCGGCGGAAATACGCAGTACTTT
TRBV10-1,large,TRBJ2-1,.,CASFFCPTNNEQFF,TGCGCCAGCTTTTTTTGTCCGACGAACAATGAGCAGTTCTTC
TRBV6-1,many,TRBJ1-4,.,CASGRTGSELFF,TGTGCCAGCGGACGTACAGGGAGCGAACTGTTTTTT
TRBV6-5,.,TRBJ2-5,TRBD2,CASSYSASGRGETQYF,TGTGCCAGCAGTTACTCGGCTAGCGGGAGAGGAGAGACCCAGTACTTC
TRBV10-2,few,TRBJ2-3,TRBD1,CAAGTGDKDTQYF,TGCGCAGCGGGGACAGGGGACAAAGATACTCAGTATTTT
TRBV10-1,.,TRBJ2-3,.,CASSQGLGGGGPETQYF,TGCGCCAGCTCCCAGGGGCTTGGGGGCGGGGGCCCAGAGACGCAGTATTTT
TRBV6-1,.,TRBJ2-5,TRBD2,CASSRSGGRDTDTQYF,TGTGCCAGCAGTCGTAGCGGGGGCCGAGACACAGATACGCAGTATTTC
TRBV30,.,TRBJ2-6,TRBD1,CAWSPDRGSGANVLTF,TGTGCCTGGAGCCCCGACAGGGGGTCTGGGGCCAACGTCCTGACTTTC
TRBV7-8,.,TRBJ2-7,TRBD1,CASSPGQLYEQYF,TGTGCCAGCAGCCCGGGACAGCTCTACGAGCAGTACTTC
TRBV7-2,.,TRBJ2-3,.,CASRWGRAKNTQYF,TGTGCCAGCAGGTGGGGGCGAGCGAAAAACACGCAGTATTTT
TRBV11-2,.,TRBJ2-3,.,CASSFGLEQETQYF,TGTGCCAGCAGCTTTGGCCTAGAACAAGAGACCCAGTATTTC
TRBV6-1,once,TRBJ2-7,.,CASSPGGGLDEQYF,TGTGCCAGCAGTCCCGGTGGGGGCCTGGACGAGCAGTACTTC
TRBV25-1,.,TRBJ2-5,.,CASRGGGRKDIQYF,TGTGCCAGCCGCGGGGGCGGTCGCAAAGACATCCAGTACTTC
TRBV4-2,many,TRBJ1-1,TRBD1,CASSQAGGDTEAFF,TGTGCCAGCAGCCAAGCAGGGGGGGACACTGAAGCTTTCTTT